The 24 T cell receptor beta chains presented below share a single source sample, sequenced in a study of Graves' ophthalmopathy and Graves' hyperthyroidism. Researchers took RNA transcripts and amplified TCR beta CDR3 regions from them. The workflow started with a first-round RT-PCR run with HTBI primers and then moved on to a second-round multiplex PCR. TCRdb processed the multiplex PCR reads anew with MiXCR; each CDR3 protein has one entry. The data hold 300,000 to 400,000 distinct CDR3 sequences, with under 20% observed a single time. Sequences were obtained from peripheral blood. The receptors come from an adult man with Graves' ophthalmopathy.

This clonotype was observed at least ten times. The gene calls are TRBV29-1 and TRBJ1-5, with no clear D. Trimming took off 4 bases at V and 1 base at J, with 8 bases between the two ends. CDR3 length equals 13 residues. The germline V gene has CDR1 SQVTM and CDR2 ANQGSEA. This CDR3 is CSVGGSSNQPQHF. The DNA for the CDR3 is TGCAGCGTTGGAGGGAGCAGCAATCAGCCCCAGCATTTT. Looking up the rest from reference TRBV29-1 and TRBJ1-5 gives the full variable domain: SAVISQKPSRDICQRGTSLTIQCQVDSQVTMMFWYRQQPGQSLTLIATANQGSEATYESGFVIDKFPISRPNLTFSTLTVSNMSPEDSSIYLCSVGGSSNQPQHFGDGTRLSIL.

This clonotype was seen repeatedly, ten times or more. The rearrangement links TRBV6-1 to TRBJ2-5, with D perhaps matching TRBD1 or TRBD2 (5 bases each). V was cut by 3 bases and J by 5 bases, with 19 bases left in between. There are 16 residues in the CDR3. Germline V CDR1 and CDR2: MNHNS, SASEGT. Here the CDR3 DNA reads TGTGCCAGCAGTGAGAGGGGAGATCCGACCGGGGAGACCCAGTACTTC. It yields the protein CASSERGDPTGETQYF.

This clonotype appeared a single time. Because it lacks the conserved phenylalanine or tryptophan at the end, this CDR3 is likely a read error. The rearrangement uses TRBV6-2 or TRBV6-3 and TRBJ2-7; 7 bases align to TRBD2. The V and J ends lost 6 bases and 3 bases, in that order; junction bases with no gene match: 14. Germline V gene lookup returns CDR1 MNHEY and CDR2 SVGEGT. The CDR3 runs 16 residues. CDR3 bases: TGTGCCAGCAGCTTTGACGTAGCCGCGGGAGTCTACGAGCAGTACCTC. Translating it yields CASSFDVAAGVYEQYL.

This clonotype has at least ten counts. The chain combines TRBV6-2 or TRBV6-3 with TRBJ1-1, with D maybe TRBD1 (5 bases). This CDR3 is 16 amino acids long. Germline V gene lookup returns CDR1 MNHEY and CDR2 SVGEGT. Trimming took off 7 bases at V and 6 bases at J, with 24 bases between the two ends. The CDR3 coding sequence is TGTGCCAGCAATGGGGCCCGTGGCGGAAGTTTCGCTGAAGCTTTCTTT. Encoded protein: CASNGARGGSFAEAFF.

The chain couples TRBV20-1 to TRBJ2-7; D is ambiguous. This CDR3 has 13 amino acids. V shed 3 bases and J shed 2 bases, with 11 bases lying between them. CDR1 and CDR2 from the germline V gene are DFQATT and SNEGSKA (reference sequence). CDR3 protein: CSARREPTYEQYF. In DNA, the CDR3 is TGCAGTGCTAGGCGCGAACCGACCTACGAGCAGTACTTC.

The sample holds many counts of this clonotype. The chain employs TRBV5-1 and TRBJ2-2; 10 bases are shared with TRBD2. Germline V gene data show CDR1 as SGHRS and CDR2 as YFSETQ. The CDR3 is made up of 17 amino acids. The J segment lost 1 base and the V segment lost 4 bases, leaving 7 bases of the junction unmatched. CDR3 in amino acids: CASSRGLAVKNTGELFF. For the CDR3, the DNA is TGCGCCAGCAGCAGAGGACTAGCGGTTAAGAACACCGGGGAGCTGTTTTTT.

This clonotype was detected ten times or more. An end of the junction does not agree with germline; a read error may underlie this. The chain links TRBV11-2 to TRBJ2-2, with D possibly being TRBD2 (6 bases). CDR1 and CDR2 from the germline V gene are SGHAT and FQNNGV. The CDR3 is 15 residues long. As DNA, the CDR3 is TGTGTCAGCAGCTTAGTCCTAGGAGGGGCCGGGGAGCTGTTTTTT. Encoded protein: CVSSLVLGGAGELFF.

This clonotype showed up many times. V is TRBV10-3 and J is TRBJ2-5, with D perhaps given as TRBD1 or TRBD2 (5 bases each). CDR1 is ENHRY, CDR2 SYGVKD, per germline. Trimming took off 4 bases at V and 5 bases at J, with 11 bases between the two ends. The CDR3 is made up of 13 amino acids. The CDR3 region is CAISVGGRETQYF. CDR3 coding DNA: TGTGCCATCAGTGTTGGGGGTCGGGAGACCCAGTACTTC.

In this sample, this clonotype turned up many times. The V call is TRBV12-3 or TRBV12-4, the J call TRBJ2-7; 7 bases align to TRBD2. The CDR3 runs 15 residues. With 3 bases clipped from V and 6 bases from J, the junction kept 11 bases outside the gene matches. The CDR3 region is CASSLGGPVGAEQYF. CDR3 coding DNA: TGTGCCAGCAGTTTGGGAGGGCCGGTCGGGGCCGAGCAGTACTTC.

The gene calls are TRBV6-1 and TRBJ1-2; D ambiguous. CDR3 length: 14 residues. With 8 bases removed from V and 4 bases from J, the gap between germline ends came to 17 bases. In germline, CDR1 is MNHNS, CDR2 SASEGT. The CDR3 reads CASCSGAKGYGYTF. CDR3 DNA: TGTGCCAGCTGCTCAGGTGCAAAAGGCTATGGCTACACCTTC.

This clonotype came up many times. The CDR3 region has the DNA TGTGCCACCAGCAGAGAGATCGCGGTCGGCCAGCCCCAGCATTTT. This encodes CATSREIAVGQPQHF. V is TRBV15 and J is TRBJ1-5; D gene ambiguous. The CDR3 spans 15 residues. The V end was cut by 0 bases, the J end by 7 bases, with 13 bases between. The germline V gene encodes CDR1 LNHNV and CDR2 YYDKDF (reference sequence).

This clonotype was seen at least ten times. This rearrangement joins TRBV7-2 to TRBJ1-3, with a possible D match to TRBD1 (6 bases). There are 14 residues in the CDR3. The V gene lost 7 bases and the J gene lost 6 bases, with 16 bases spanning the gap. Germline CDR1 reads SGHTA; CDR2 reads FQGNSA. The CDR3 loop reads CASKLQGRENTIYF. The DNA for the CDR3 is TGTGCCAGCAAACTACAGGGAAGAGAAAACACCATATATTTT.

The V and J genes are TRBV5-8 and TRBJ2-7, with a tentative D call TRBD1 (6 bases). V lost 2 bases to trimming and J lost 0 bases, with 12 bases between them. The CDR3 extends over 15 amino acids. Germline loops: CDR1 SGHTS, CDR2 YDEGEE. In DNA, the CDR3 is TGTGCCAGCAGCTTTAGCACAGGGTTCTCCTACGAGCAGTACTTC. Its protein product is CASSFSTGFSYEQYF.

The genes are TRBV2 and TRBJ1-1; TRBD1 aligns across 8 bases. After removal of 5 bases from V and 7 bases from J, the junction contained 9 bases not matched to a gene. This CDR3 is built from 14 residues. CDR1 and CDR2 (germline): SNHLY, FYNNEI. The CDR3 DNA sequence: TGTGCCAGCAGTTTTGACAGGGGTAGCGGTGAAGCTTTCTTT. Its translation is CASSFDRGSGEAFF.

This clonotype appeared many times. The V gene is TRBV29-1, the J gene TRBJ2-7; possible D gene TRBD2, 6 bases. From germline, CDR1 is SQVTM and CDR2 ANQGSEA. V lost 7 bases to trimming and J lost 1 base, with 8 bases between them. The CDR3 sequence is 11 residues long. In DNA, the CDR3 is TGCAGCGCGGGACTTTCCTACGAGCAGTACTTC. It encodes CSAGLSYEQYF.

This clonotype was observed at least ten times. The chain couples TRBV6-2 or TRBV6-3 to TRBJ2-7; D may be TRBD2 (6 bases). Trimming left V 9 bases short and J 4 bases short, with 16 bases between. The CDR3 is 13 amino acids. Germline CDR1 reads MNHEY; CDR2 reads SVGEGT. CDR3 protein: CASNRDFRYEQYF. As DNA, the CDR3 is TGTGCCAGTAATAGGGACTTTCGGTACGAGCAGTACTTC.

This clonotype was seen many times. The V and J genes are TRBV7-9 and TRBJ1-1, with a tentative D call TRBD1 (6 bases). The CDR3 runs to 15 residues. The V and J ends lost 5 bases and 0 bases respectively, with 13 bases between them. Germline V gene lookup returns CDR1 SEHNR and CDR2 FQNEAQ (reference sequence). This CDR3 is CASSLRDIMNTEAFF. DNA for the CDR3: TGTGCCAGCAGCCTCCGGGACATAATGAACACTGAAGCTTTCTTT.

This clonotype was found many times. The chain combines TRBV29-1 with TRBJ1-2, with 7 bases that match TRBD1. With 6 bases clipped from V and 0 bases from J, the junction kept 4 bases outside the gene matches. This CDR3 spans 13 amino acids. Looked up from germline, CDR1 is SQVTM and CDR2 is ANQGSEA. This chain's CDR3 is CSVAGGTNYGYTF. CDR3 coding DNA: TGCAGCGTAGCAGGGGGTACTAACTATGGCTACACCTTC.

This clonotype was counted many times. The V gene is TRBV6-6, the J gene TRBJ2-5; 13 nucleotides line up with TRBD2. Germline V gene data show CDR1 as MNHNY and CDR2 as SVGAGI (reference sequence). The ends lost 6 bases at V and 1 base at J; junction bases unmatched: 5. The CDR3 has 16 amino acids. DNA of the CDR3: TGTGCCAGCAGATTAGGACTAGCGGGAGTCCAAGAGACCCAGTACTTC. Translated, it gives CASRLGLAGVQETQYF.

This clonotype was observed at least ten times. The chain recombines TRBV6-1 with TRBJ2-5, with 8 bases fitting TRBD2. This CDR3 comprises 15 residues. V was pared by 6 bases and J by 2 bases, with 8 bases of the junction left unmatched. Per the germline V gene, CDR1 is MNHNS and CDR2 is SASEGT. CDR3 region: CASSRGGLEQETQYF. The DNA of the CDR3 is TGTGCCAGCAGCCGCGGGGGGTTGGAACAAGAGACCCAGTACTTC.

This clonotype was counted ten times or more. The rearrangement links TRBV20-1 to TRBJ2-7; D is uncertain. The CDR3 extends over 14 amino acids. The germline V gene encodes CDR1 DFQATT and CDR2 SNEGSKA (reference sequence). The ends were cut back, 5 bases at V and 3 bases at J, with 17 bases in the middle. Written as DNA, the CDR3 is TGCAGTGCTCACAAGGGTGTCTCGAGCTACGAGCAGTACTTC. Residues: CSAHKGVSSYEQYF.

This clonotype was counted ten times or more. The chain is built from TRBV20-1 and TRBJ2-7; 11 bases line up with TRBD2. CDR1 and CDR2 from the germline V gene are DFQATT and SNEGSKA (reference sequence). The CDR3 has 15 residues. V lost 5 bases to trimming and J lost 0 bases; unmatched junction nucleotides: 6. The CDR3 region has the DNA TGCAGTGCTGACGGGACTAGCGGTATCTCCTACGAGCAGTACTTC. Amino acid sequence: CSADGTSGISYEQYF.

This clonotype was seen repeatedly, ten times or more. CDR3 region: CSVEERGKGETQYF. In nucleotides, the CDR3 is TGCAGCGTTGAAGAGAGGGGCAAGGGAGAGACCCAGTACTTC. V is TRBV29-1 and J is TRBJ2-5, with D possibly called TRBD1 or TRBD2 (5 bases each). The CDR3 covers 14 residues. Between the trimmed V and J ends, which lost 0 bases and 4 bases, there was a span of 12 bases. Germline V gene sequence: CDR1 SQVTM, CDR2 ANQGSEA.

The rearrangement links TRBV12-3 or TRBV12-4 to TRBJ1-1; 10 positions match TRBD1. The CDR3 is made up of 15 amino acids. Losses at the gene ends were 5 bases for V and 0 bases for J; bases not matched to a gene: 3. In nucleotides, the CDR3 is TGTGCCAGCAGTCCGACAGGGGGCATGAACACTGAAGCTTTCTTT. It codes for CASSPTGGMNTEAFF.